The source of this T cell receptor beta chain is a study of human thymus T cells (TCRdb year 2020). General notes on the study: The study described the TCR alpha and beta repertoires in under 10 infant thymus samples and a few matching peripheral blood samples. Donor ages ranged from roughly 6 to 250 days, and the cohort comprised about six male and two female infants.

For this clone: Its antigen remains unidentified. Nothing much larger sits one base from this clone, and base qualities are not available.

Immunologically healthy infants undergoing open corrective cardiac surgery for congenital heart defects in Finland were used as donors. For four of the eight donors, a small about 0.5-1 mL aliquot of peripheral blood was collected during surgery. Instead of starting from a fixed cell number, genomic DNA extraction from blood samples used all available leukocytes. ACK lysis buffer was used to remove erythrocytes from the blood, and the remaining leukocytes were kept as pellets at -70 degrees C. A QIAsymphony instrument was used to extract genomic DNA from the frozen cell pellets. TCRB and TCRAD loci were amplified from a standardized quantity of quality-controlled genomic DNA using the immunoSEQ multiplex PCR assay. The amplicons spanned the V(D)J region and were long enough to cover the CDR3 and allow V and J genes to be identified. The amplicons were sequenced on an Illumina platform via the commercial immunoSEQ service. The study's own analysis went as follows. Primer bias and sequencing errors were corrected as previously described, and TCRAD and TCRB definitions were based on the IMGT database. Repertoires were analysed with immunoSEQ Analyzer 3.0 and VDJTools, covering basic statistics, V/J segment usage, diversity estimates, rarefaction and pairwise overlap. Chao1, ChaoE, Efron-Thisted, Shannon and inverse Simpson indices were used to estimate diversity, which was also estimated on datasets down-sampled to the smallest sample. Repertoire overlap was assessed by strict matching of CDR3 nucleotide sequence, V gene and J gene, and clustering was done by Jaccard-based multidimensional scaling. What TCRdb holds here is the immuneACCESS table cut down to in-frame rearrangements. Part of the clones is not present; checked against another copy, under half of the missing clones reflect an unresolved V gene, and the others are unexplained. That table gives V, J and clone size, and the DNA gave D and trimming. This sample holds approximately 40,000 clones; 94% were observed only once. The ten largest clones represent more than 0.1% of the sample.

For CDR1 and CDR2, the germline V gene lists SGDLS and YYNGEE. The CDR3 numbers 15 residues from cysteine through phenylalanine. Only the CDR3 part of the read is kept: 45 bases, read in frame from the first base. The junction shows trimming of 0 bases on V and 6 bases on J, plus 13 bases between the germline ends. Findings and caveats that apply to the study as a whole: On average, approximately 860,000 unique TCRB clonotypes were obtained from thymus samples, compared with 75,000 to 90,000 from blood samples. Both the thymic and the peripheral blood repertoires appeared to show biased V and J gene segment usage.

This receptor was identified in a boy under two years old with a congenital heart defect but otherwise immunologically healthy. The chain was built from TRBV9 and TRBJ2-1, with no D gene named confidently. Sequencing was performed on blood. The DNA sequence reads TGTGCCAGCAGCGTAGCTGGCAGCGAGGCCAATGAGCAGTTCTTC. Its protein reads: CASSVAGSEANEQFF.